This TCR beta chain was sequenced during a study of identical twins. Broader study findings: Excess sharing by twins proved weaker in beta out-of-frame sequences. Reduced insertions were recorded for abundant cord blood beta clonotypes, with no such pattern in memory repertoires. The authors drew conclusions from cross-sectional statistical analysis rather than following the same donors.

TCRdb reanalysed the 5' RACE reads using MiXCR and keeps one entry per CDR3 protein. Of about 340,000 distinct CDR3 sequences detected, approximately 9.1% appear once; the ten largest clones hold more than 8%. This clonotype was seen a handful of times. The target antigen is unknown. Deletions cut 2 bases from V and 5 bases from J, with 7 bases between. Germline V gene lookup returns CDR1 MGHDK and CDR2 SYGVNS. This CDR3 has 13 residues. The V call is TRBV25-1, the J call TRBJ2-1; D uncertain. This TCR derives from a woman in her fifties or sixties in good health. The specimen sequenced was naive T cells sorted from blood. The CDR3 region has the DNA TGTGCCAGCAGTGAACCCGGTAACAATGAGCAGTTCTTC. Its translation: CASSEPGNNEQFF. Looking up the rest from reference TRBV25-1 and TRBJ2-1 gives the full variable domain: EADIYQTPRYLVIGTGKKITLECSQTMGHDKMYWYQQDPGMELHLIHYSYGVNSTEKGDLSSESTVSRIRTEHFPLTLESARPSHTSQYLCASSEPGNNEQFFGPGTRLTVL.